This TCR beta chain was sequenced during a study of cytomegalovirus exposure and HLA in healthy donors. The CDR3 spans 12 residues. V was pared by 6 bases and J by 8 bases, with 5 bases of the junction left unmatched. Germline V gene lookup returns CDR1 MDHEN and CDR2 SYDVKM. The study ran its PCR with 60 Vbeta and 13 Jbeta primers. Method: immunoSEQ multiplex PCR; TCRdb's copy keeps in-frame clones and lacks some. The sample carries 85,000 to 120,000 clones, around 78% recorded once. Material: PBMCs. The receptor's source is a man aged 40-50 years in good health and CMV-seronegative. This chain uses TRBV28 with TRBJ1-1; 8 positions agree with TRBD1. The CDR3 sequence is CASRQNRGEAFF. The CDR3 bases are TGTGCCAGCAGACAGAACAGGGGGGAAGCTTTCTTT.